Included here is one T cell receptor beta chain sequence, with context. The antigen is undetermined. The sample is drawn from a study of immune cell composition in non-small cell lung cancer. Study-wide background: Lung adenocarcinoma or squamous carcinoma made up most tumours.

The protocol was immunoSEQ multiplex PCR, while the TCRdb copy is restricted to in-frame clones and leaves out a portion. This sample has around 5,600 clones, with roughly nine tenths found just once. Normal lung was taken at the farthest possible site, at least 3 cm from tumour. Frozen unsorted single-cell suspensions supplied the genomic DNA. Study results and limitations: No significant correlation existed between pack-years smoked and tumour clonality. Tumour-associated clones >0.5% occurred in under 35% of adenocarcinomas, roughly four fifths of squamous.

Trimming took 6 bases from V and 6 from J, leaving 17 bases between them. Germline CDR1 is MNHNY and CDR2 is SVGAGI (reference sequence). The CDR3 sequence is 14 residues long. Sequencing input: non-adjacent lung tissue. The chain is built from TRBV6-6 and TRBJ1-2; D gene uncertain. The TCR was taken from a human donor with non-small cell lung cancer. The CDR3 sequence: CASSGPSPLDGYTF. CDR3 DNA sequence: TGTGCCAGCAGCGGTCCTTCCCCCCTCGATGGCTACACCTTC.